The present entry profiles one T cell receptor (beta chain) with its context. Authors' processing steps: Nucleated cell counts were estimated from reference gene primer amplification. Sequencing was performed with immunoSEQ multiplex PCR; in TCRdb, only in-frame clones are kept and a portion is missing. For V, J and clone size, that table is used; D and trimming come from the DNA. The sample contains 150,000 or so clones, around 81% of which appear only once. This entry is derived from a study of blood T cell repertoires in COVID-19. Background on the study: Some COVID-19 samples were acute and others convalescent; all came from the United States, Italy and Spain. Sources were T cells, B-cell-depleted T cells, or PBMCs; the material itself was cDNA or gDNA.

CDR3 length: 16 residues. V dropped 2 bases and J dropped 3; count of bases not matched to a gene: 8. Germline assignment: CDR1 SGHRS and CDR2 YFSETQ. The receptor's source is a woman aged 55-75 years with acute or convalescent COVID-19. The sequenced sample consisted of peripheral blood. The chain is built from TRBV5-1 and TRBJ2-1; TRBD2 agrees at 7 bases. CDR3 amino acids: CASSLVSGYSYNEQFF. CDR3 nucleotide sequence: TGCGCCAGCAGCTTAGTTAGCGGGTATAGCTACAATGAGCAGTTCTTC.